This TCR beta chain was documented in a study of blood T cell repertoires in COVID-19. Study-level information: Nucleic acid was either cDNA or gDNA, and it came from T cells, B-cell-depleted T cells, or PBMCs.

As originally analysed: Reference gene primer amplification in the assay estimated nucleated cell counts. Method: immunoSEQ multiplex PCR; TCRdb's copy keeps in-frame clones and lacks some. V, J and clone size reflect that table, while D and trimming were determined from the DNA. The sample shows some 210,000 clones, around 86% of them seen only once. The TCR originated in a woman aged 45-65 years with acute COVID-19. The sequenced material came from PBMCs or T cells enriched from blood (not recorded which).

The CDR3: CASREWDITQETQYF. The CDR3, as DNA: TGTGCCAGCAGGGAATGGGACATCACCCAAGAGACCCAGTACTTC. The J gene is TRBJ2-5, the V gene TRBV2; D may be TRBD1 (6 bases). The CDR3 sequence is 15 residues long. Germline CDR1 is SNHLY and CDR2 is FYNNEI. Trimming took 6 bases from V and 1 from J, leaving 15 bases between them.